This paragraph covers one T cell receptor (beta chain) sequence. Here immunoSEQ multiplex PCR was the method, and the copy in TCRdb shows in-frame clones only, minus some. The sample holds 95,000 or so clones, 60% to 85% seen once. This sample is part of a study of blood T cell repertoires in COVID-19. This CDR3 is 12 amino acids long. The germline V gene encodes CDR1 SQVTM and CDR2 ANQGSEA. The V gene end was trimmed by 7 bases and the J gene end by 2 bases; junction bases not matched to a gene: 2. This TCR was sampled from a woman older than 75 with active or convalescent COVID-19. This chain joins TRBV29-1 and TRBJ2-5, with 9 bases identical to TRBD1. Sequences were obtained from peripheral blood. The CDR3 here is CSATGGQETQYF. For the CDR3, the DNA is TGCAGCGCGACAGGGGGACAAGAGACCCAGTACTTC.